The rows below give T cell receptor beta chains drawn from one sample of a study of T-cell memory formation after mild COVID-19. One entry per CDR3 protein results from TCRdb running MiXCR on the 5' RACE reads. The sample includes approximately 190,000 distinct CDR3 sequences, around 18% seen only once; the top ten take roughly 2.4%. The source material was PBMCs or a T cell subset sorted from them (not recorded which). The receptors were sampled from an adult woman who had mild COVID-19 (a few samples of this study predate the infection). Cell type and time point are not known. The CDR3 runs from the conserved cysteine through the conserved F or W. D genes are given only for firm matches. Size is omitted from some rows. Given values are once, few, many or a class for expanded clones.

v_call,j_call,clone_size,d_call,cdr3_aa,cdr3_nt
TRBV15,TRBJ2-7,-,-,CATSRKLGSYEQYF,TGTGCCACCAGCAGAAAGCTCGGAAGCTACGAGCAGTACTTC
TRBV5-1,TRBJ2-3,many,-,CASSLGTSTDTQYF,TGCGCCAGCAGCTTGGGGACTAGCACAGATACGCAGTATTTT
TRBV18,TRBJ1-4,-,-,CASSHRQGSEKLFF,TGTGCCAGCTCCCACCGGCAGGGCAGTGAAAAACTGTTTTTT
TRBV9,TRBJ1-3,once,TRBD1,CASTSGGTGGQSSGNTIYF,TGTGCCTCCACCTCCGGGGGGACAGGCGGCCAAAGCTCTGGAAACACCATATATTTT
TRBV2,TRBJ2-2,-,TRBD2,CASGVSIPGLAGEFRNTGELFF,TGTGCCAGCGGGGTCTCGATCCCGGGACTAGCGGGGGAGTTTCGAAACACCGGGGAGCTGTTTTTT
TRBV11-2,TRBJ1-4,many,-,CASSSNRVVREKLFF,TGTGCCAGCAGTTCCAACAGGGTTGTACGGGAAAAACTGTTTTTT
TRBV2,TRBJ2-1,many,-,CASSDRSSYNEQFF,TGTGCCAGCAGTGACAGGAGCTCCTACAATGAGCAGTTCTTC
TRBV7-2,TRBJ2-2,-,TRBD2,CASSRTSGNTGELFF,TGTGCCAGCAGCAGGACTAGCGGCAACACCGGGGAGCTGTTTTTT
TRBV9,TRBJ2-1,few,-,CASSVDTYRGGSYNEQFF,TGTGCCAGCAGCGTAGACACGTACAGGGGAGGGTCCTACAATGAGCAGTTCTTC
TRBV4-3,TRBJ1-2,few,-,CASSQGDGDYGYTF,TGCGCCAGCAGCCAAGGGGACGGAGACTATGGCTACACCTTC
TRBV24-1,TRBJ2-3,-,-,CATRGRASTDTQYF,TGTGCCACCAGGGGCCGAGCTAGCACAGATACGCAGTATTTT
TRBV29-1,TRBJ1-1,few,-,CSVDRHMNTEAFF,TGCAGCGTTGACCGACACATGAACACTGAAGCTTTCTTT
TRBV27,TRBJ1-6,few,-,CASSWGAGSPLHF,TGTGCCAGCAGTTGGGGGGCAGGGTCACCCCTCCACTTT
TRBV12-3/TRBV12-4,TRBJ1-2,-,-,CASSRVNYGYTF,TGTGCCAGTTCCAGGGTAAACTATGGCTACACCTTC
TRBV28,TRBJ1-2,-,-,CASSFGDTSRGYTF,TGTGCCAGCAGTTTCGGGGACACCTCGAGGGGCTACACCTTC
TRBV25-1,TRBJ2-3,-,TRBD2,CASSVLAGLTDTQYF,TGTGCCAGCAGTGTACTAGCGGGCCTCACAGATACGCAGTATTTT